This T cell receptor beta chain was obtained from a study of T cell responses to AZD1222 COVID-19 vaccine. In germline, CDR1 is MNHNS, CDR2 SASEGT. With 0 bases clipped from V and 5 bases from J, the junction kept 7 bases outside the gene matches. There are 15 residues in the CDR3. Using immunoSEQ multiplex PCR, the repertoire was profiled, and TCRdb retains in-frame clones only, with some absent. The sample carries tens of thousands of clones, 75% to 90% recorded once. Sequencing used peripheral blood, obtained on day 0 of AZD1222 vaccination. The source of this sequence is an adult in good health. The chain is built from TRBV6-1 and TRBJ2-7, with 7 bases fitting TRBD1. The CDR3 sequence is CASSEAGRGIDEQYF. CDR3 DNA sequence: TGTGCCAGCAGTGAAGCGGGCAGGGGGATCGACGAGCAGTACTTC.